The next 24 T cell receptor beta chains were all read from a single sample in a study of monozygotic twins with inflammatory bowel disease. Following a re-call of the 5' RACE reads, TCRdb has one entry per CDR3 protein and lacks DNA. The listing contains 400,000 to 500,000 distinct CDR3 sequences. The sample taken for sequencing was blood. The receptors derive from a human donor with ulcerative colitis or Crohn's disease, or a healthy co-twin of an affected twin (not recorded which).

The CDR3 is CASSFYGYEQYF. The rearrangement uses TRBV5-1 and TRBJ2-7. The V gene's germline CDR1 is SGHRS and CDR2 YFSETQ. CDR3 length: 12 residues.

V gene TRBV7-2 combines with J gene TRBJ1-4; TCRdb's D call of TRBD1 is untestable without DNA. Germline CDR1 SGHTA, CDR2 FQGNSA. The CDR3 is made up of 15 amino acids. The chain's CDR3 is CASSSRTGGGEKLFF.

The V call is TRBV6-5, the J call TRBJ1-2; no DNA is available, so the TRBD1 call from TCRdb remains unchecked. From germline, CDR1 is MNHEY and CDR2 SVGAGI. The CDR3 is made up of 15 amino acids. The CDR3 reads CASSYSWTVPYGYTF.

This chain joins TRBV7-6 and TRBJ2-5. In germline, CDR1 is SGHVS, CDR2 FNYEAQ. This CDR3 is built from 15 residues. CDR3 sequence reads: CASSLEDFLGETQYF.

This chain joins TRBV5-1 and TRBJ2-3. The CDR3 contains 14 residues. Germline V gene data show CDR1 as SGHRS and CDR2 as YFSETQ. The CDR3 here is CASSPGAYRDTQYF.

This sequence joins TRBV11-3 and TRBJ1-4. From germline, CDR1 is SGHNT and CDR2 YENEEA. CDR3 size: 15 residues. The CDR3: CASSFPGAKNEKLFF.

This chain uses TRBV10-3 with TRBJ2-6. CDR1 is ENHRY and CDR2 is SYGVKD in the germline V gene. CDR3 length: 15 amino acids. The CDR3 protein is CAISESGTGANVLTF.

CDR3 in amino acids: CAYNRDGREKLFF. V is TRBV30 and J is TRBJ1-4; TCRdb's D call, TRBD1, is unchecked because there is no DNA. The CDR3 is made up of 13 amino acids. The germline CDR1 and CDR2 sequences are GTSNPN and SVGIG (reference sequence).

The rearrangement joins TRBV5-6 to TRBJ1-5; TCRdb indicates TRBD1, and absent DNA this call remains unverified. The germline V gene encodes CDR1 SGHDT and CDR2 YYEEEE. CDR3 length equals 15 residues. This CDR3 reads CASSRRTGGNQPQHF. The complete variable domain, with remaining parts taken from reference TRBV5-6 and TRBJ1-5, reads DAGVTQSPTHLIKTRGQQVTLRCSPKSGHDTVSWYQQALGQGPQFIFQYYEEEERQRGNFPDRFSGHQFPNYSSELNVNALLLGDSALYLCASSRRTGGNQPQHFGDGTRLSIL.

The rearrangement joins TRBV20-1 to TRBJ2-2; TCRdb gives TRBD1 as the D gene, but with no DNA this cannot be confirmed. The CDR3 loop spans 14 amino acids. The germline gives CDR1 DFQATT, CDR2 SNEGSKA (reference sequence). The CDR3 is CSARFAVSPGELFF.

The V call is TRBV6-2 or TRBV6-3, the J call TRBJ1-4. There are 16 residues in the CDR3. Germline assignment: CDR1 MNHEY and CDR2 SVGEGT. CDR3 residues: CASSSGGGRADEKLFF.

The V and J genes are TRBV6-5 and TRBJ2-5. Looked up from germline, CDR1 is MNHEY and CDR2 is SVGAGI. This CDR3 region has 14 residues. The CDR3 spells CASSYSGDLETQYF.

The CDR3 sequence: CASSYDSISYNEQFF. The genes are TRBV5-1 and TRBJ2-1; the D gene TCRdb calls, TRBD1, cannot be checked with no DNA. The CDR3 totals 15 residues. In germline, CDR1 is SGHRS, CDR2 YFSETQ.

The CDR3 here is CASSLAGLAIYNEQFF. This chain joins TRBV7-2 and TRBJ2-1; TCRdb gives TRBD2 as the D gene, but with no DNA this cannot be confirmed. From germline, CDR1 is SGHTA and CDR2 FQGNSA. The CDR3 sequence is 16 residues long. Complete variable domain (other parts from reference TRBV7-2 and TRBJ2-1): GAGVSQSPSNKVTEKGKDVELRCDPISGHTALYWYRQSLGQGLEFLIYFQGNSAPDKSGLPSDRFSAERTGGSVSTLTIQRTQQEDSAVYLCASSLAGLAIYNEQFFGPGTRLTVL.

The V and J genes are TRBV25-1 and TRBJ1-2; the D call from TCRdb, TRBD1, cannot be confirmed without DNA. The CDR3 runs to 15 residues. Germline CDR1 MGHDK, CDR2 SYGVNS. The CDR3 spells CASRYQNRVHYGYTF.

The V call is TRBV29-1, the J call TRBJ1-1. Germline CDR1 SQVTM, CDR2 ANQGSEA. The CDR3 spans 13 residues. CDR3 protein: CSVVRRLGTEAFF.

The V gene is TRBV6-2 or TRBV6-3, the J gene TRBJ2-1; TCRdb designates TRBD2, a call that cannot be tested without DNA. This CDR3 has 18 amino acids. The V gene's germline CDR1 is MNHEY and CDR2 SVGEGT. CDR3 protein: CASSYTSGGWGSYNEQFF.

This sequence joins TRBV10-3 and TRBJ2-1; the D gene TCRdb calls, TRBD2, cannot be checked with no DNA. In germline, CDR1 is ENHRY, CDR2 SYGVKD. This CDR3 is 15 amino acids long. The CDR3 spells CAISEYSGSMSEQFF.

This chain links TRBV20-1 with TRBJ2-3; lacking DNA, the TRBD2 call made by TCRdb goes unchecked. This CDR3 has 13 residues. The germline V gene has CDR1 DFQATT and CDR2 SNEGSKA (reference sequence). The CDR3: CSARLAGGDTQYF.

The CDR3 sequence is CASHRDRGNEQFF. The chain links TRBV10-3 to TRBJ2-1; the D gene TCRdb calls, TRBD1, cannot be checked with no DNA. Germline lookup yields CDR1 ENHRY and CDR2 SYGVKD. The CDR3 is 13 amino acids.

The rearrangement joins TRBV19 to TRBJ2-3; TCRdb gives TRBD2 as the D gene, but with no DNA this cannot be confirmed. This CDR3 region has 14 residues. CDR1 LNHDA and CDR2 SQIVND come from the germline V gene (reference sequence). The CDR3: CASKERGSTDTQYF.

The rearrangement joins TRBV7-6 to TRBJ1-2; without DNA, the TCRdb call of TRBD1 cannot be checked. Per the germline V gene, CDR1 is SGHVS and CDR2 is FNYEAQ. The CDR3 is 13 amino acids. CDR3 amino acids: CASSPRQGGGYTF.

This chain connects TRBV7-8 to TRBJ1-1; TCRdb lists TRBD1, though no DNA is available to test this call. The CDR3 runs 14 residues. Germline V gives CDR1 SGHVS, CDR2 FQNEAQ. The chain's CDR3 is CASSLRGSGTEAFF.

The chain couples TRBV27 to TRBJ2-1; TCRdb's D call, TRBD1, is unchecked because there is no DNA. Germline V gives CDR1 MNHEY, CDR2 SMNVEV (reference sequence). This CDR3 is 16 amino acids long. CDR3 protein: CASRRQLISSYNKQFF.